Following are 9 T cell receptor beta chains from one sample sequenced in a study of cytomegalovirus exposure and HLA in healthy donors (dated by TCRdb to about 2017). Libraries were constructed by the immunoSEQ multiplex PCR assay. The multiplex PCR relied on a mix of 60 forward primers for TCR Vbeta segments and 13 reverse primers for TCR Jbeta segments. This immuneACCESS table, as held by TCRdb, lists in-frame sequences with V and J called but not all clones. Of the missing ones, under half trace to an unresolved V gene in checked studies; the others have no known cause. The sample table records approximately 170,000 clones; almost 75% of these occur just once. The top ten clonotypes cover roughly 2.8% of the sample. The specimen sequenced was PBMCs. The receptors were sampled from a young woman in good health and CMV-seropositive.

Concerning this clone: The junction departs from germline at one end; a sequencing error may be responsible. This chain uses TRBV6-6 with TRBJ2-2; 9 nucleotides match TRBD2. The CDR3 is 15 residues long. Germline lookup yields CDR1 MNHNY and CDR2 SVGAGI (reference sequence). CDR3 nucleotides: TGTGCCAGCAGTTGGACTAGCGCTTACACCGGGGAGCTGGTTTTT. This sequence encodes CASSWTSAYTGELVF.

This clone appeared a few times. The J gene is TRBJ1-2, the V gene TRBV5-6; 7 nucleotides agree with TRBD1. CDR1 and CDR2 (germline): SGHDT, YYEEEE. The V segment lost 2 bases and the J segment 0 bases; nucleotides outside the gene matches: 4. This CDR3 region has 15 residues. The CDR3 DNA follows: TGTGCCAGCAGCTTTGCGACAGGGTCTAACTATGGCTACACCTTC. As protein: CASSFATGSNYGYTF.

This clone was picked up one time. The chain combines TRBV4-1 with TRBJ2-2; TRBD2 matches 7 bases. With V trimmed by 1 base and J by 3 bases, 5 bases remained unmatched. Germline V gene data show CDR1 as MGHRA and CDR2 as YSYEKL. CDR3 length: 16 amino acids. DNA of the CDR3: TGCGCCAGCAGCCAAGTCCCGGGAGGCCACACCGGGGAGCTGTTTTTT. This encodes CASSQVPGGHTGELFF.

This clone has just a few counts. The chain joins TRBV27 to TRBJ2-7; D possibly corresponds to TRBD1 (5 bases). CDR3 length equals 13 residues. CDR1 is MNHEY and CDR2 is SMNVEV in the germline V gene (reference sequence). Trimming cost V 2 bases and J 3 bases, with 8 bases left between them. CDR3 sequence: CASSLARDYEQYF. The CDR3 DNA reads TGTGCCAGCAGTTTAGCCAGGGACTACGAGCAGTACTTC.

This clone was counted only a few times. This chain connects TRBV11-2 to TRBJ2-7; TRBD2 aligns across 8 bases. The J segment lost 6 bases and the V segment lost 5 bases, leaving 9 bases of the junction unmatched. The CDR3 sequence is 14 residues long. The germline V gene has CDR1 SGHAT and CDR2 FQNNGV. The CDR3 is CASSPGGDASEQYF. The CDR3 coding sequence is TGTGCCAGCAGCCCCGGGGGGGACGCCTCCGAGCAGTACTTC. Filled out from reference TRBV11-2 and TRBJ2-7, the complete variable domain reads EAGVAQSPRYKIIEKRQSVAFWCNPISGHATLYWYQQILGQGPKLLIQFQNNGVVDDSQLPKDRFSAERLKGVDSTLKIQPAKLEDSAVYLCASSPGGDASEQYFGPGTRLTVT.

The genes are TRBV7-9 and TRBJ1-1, with TRBD1 as a possible D gene (6 bases). From germline, CDR1 is SEHNR and CDR2 FQNEAQ (reference sequence). V lost 5 bases and J lost 2, with 15 bases in between. The CDR3 consists of 15 residues. CDR3 sequence reads: CASSRQNRANTEAFF. The CDR3 region has the DNA TGTGCCAGCAGCAGGCAGAACAGGGCCAACACTGAAGCTTTCTTT. The whole variable domain, remainder taken from reference TRBV7-9 and TRBJ1-1, is DTGVSQNPRHKITKRGQNVTFRCDPISEHNRLYWYRQTLGQGPEFLTYFQNEAQLEKSRLLSDRFSAERPKGSFSTLEIQRTEQGDSAMYLCASSRQNRANTEAFFGQGTRLTVV.

V usage is TRBV13 and J usage is TRBJ2-7; 9 nucleotides match TRBD2. Germline trimming cut 6 bases from V and 2 bases from J; bases unmatched to any gene: 11. The germline V gene encodes CDR1 PRHDT and CDR2 FYEKMQ (reference sequence). The CDR3 has 16 amino acids. The CDR3 DNA reads as TGTGCCAGCAGTCTTAGAGTCCTAGCGGGGACCTACGAGCAGTACTTC. This gives the protein CASSLRVLAGTYEQYF.

V is TRBV11-2 and J is TRBJ1-3; the D gene is possibly TRBD1 (7 bases). The J call may not be correct, given that the DNA end is closer to TRBJ2-2. This CDR3 has 15 amino acids. Germline lookup yields CDR1 SGHAT and CDR2 FQNNGV. The DNA for the CDR3 is TGTGCCAGCAGCTTAAGGACAGGCGGGGCCGGGGAGCTGTTTTTT. Translating it yields CASSLRTGGAGELFF.

This chain uses TRBV5-3 with TRBJ2-7; D is perhaps TRBD1 (5 bases). TRBV5-3 carries the ORF label, with uncertain function. The CDR3 runs 13 residues. With 4 bases removed from V and 5 bases from J, the gap between germline ends came to 13 bases. The CDR3 sequence: CARSIKGCHEQYF. CDR3 coding DNA: TGTGCCAGAAGCATAAAGGGGTGCCACGAGCAGTACTTC.